A single sample gave rise to the 17 T cell receptor beta chains below, sequenced in a study of T cell changes during pregnancy in multiple sclerosis. Libraries were prepared by immunoSEQ multiplex PCR; TCRdb keeps only in-frame clonotypes and omits some of them. In the table there are 95,000 to 100,000 clones, more than 90% of which are singletons. The sample consisted of peripheral blood, taken in the second trimester of pregnancy. The receptor set was obtained from a female donor with multiple sclerosis, enrolled in a pregnancy study.

The rearrangement uses TRBV2 and TRBJ1-5; 9 nucleotides agree with TRBD1. V trimming: 6 bases; J trimming: 2 bases; junction bases outside the gene matches: 11. Per germline, CDR1 SNHLY and CDR2 FYNNEI. The CDR3 extends over 17 amino acids. The CDR3 region is CASRETTGGVGNQPQHF. The CDR3 region has the DNA TGTGCCAGCAGAGAGACTACAGGGGGCGTGGGCAATCAGCCCCAGCATTTT.

This clone was observed a handful of times. V gene TRBV7-9 combines with J gene TRBJ1-1; possibly TRBD1 for D (6 bases). Germline loops: CDR1 SEHNR, CDR2 FQNEAQ (reference sequence). V was pared by 5 bases and J by 4 bases, with 11 bases between. The CDR3 consists of 13 residues. The CDR3 sequence is CASSPQGSTEAFF. For the CDR3, the DNA is TGTGCCAGCAGCCCCCAGGGGAGCACTGAAGCTTTCTTT.

The rearrangement joins TRBV19 to TRBJ2-1, with D maybe TRBD1 (5 bases). V was cut by 1 base and J by 2 bases, with 15 bases left in between. This CDR3 is 17 amino acids long. Germline V gene data show CDR1 as LNHDA and CDR2 as SQIVND (reference sequence). CDR3 sequence (DNA): TGTGCCAGTAGTATAGGCCTATCAAGGGGCCCCTACAATGAGCAGTTCTTC. It is translated as CASSIGLSRGPYNEQFF.

V gene TRBV5-1 combines with J gene TRBJ1-1, with D possibly being TRBD1 (5 bases). This CDR3 is built from 17 residues. Deletions cut 3 bases from V and 3 bases from J, with 21 bases between. CDR1 SGHRS and CDR2 YFSETQ come from the germline V gene. Here the CDR3 reads CASSWRGRRQTDTEAFF. The CDR3 bases are TGCGCCAGCAGCTGGAGGGGCCGGAGGCAGACCGACACTGAAGCTTTCTTT.

V usage is TRBV27 and J usage is TRBJ2-5; TRBD2 agrees at 10 bases. The CDR3 is 16 residues long. Germline loops: CDR1 MNHEY, CDR2 SMNVEV (reference sequence). V dropped 0 bases and J dropped 4; count of bases not matched to a gene: 5. The CDR3: CASSLSPSGSSETQYF. The CDR3 DNA is TGTGCCAGCAGTTTATCGCCTAGCGGGAGTTCAGAGACCCAGTACTTC.

V gene TRBV28 combines with J gene TRBJ1-2, with D possibly TRBD1 on 6 matching bases. The CDR3 is 12 amino acids. Germline V gene lookup returns CDR1 MDHEN and CDR2 SYDVKM. The V end was cut by 7 bases, the J end by 4 bases, with 10 bases between. Here the CDR3 reads CASNPGVYGYTF. In DNA form, the CDR3 reads TGTGCCAGCAATCCAGGGGTCTATGGCTACACCTTC.

V gene TRBV28 combines with J gene TRBJ2-7; 7 bases are a match to TRBD1. Germline-derived CDR1 and CDR2 are MDHEN and SYDVKM. Germline trimming cut 6 bases from V and 5 bases from J; bases unmatched to any gene: 13. This CDR3 contains 15 residues. This CDR3 is CASSYLEGARDEQYF. DNA for the CDR3: TGTGCCAGCAGCTATCTAGAGGGGGCCCGGGACGAGCAGTACTTC.

The chain couples TRBV6-6 to TRBJ2-3, with no clear D. Germline V lookup: CDR1 MNHNY, CDR2 SVGAGI (reference sequence). Trimming removed 8 bases from V and 0 bases from J, with 12 bases in between. There are 14 residues in the CDR3. CDR3 protein: CASVAVASTDTQYF. The DNA of the CDR3 is TGTGCCAGCGTGGCGGTAGCTAGCACAGATACGCAGTATTTT.

This clone occurred a few times. This sequence joins TRBV27 and TRBJ2-3; TRBD2 might be the D (5 bases). Germline lookup yields CDR1 MNHEY and CDR2 SMNVEV (reference sequence). Trimming removed 6 bases from V and 2 bases from J, with 12 bases in between. This CDR3 has 14 amino acids. CDR3 amino acids: CASSRSGLTDTQYF. CDR3 sequence (DNA): TGTGCCAGCAGCCGTAGTGGACTCACAGATACGCAGTATTTT.

J is TRBJ1-4 and V is TRBV28; TRBD1 aligns across 7 bases. The germline V gene encodes CDR1 MDHEN and CDR2 SYDVKM. CDR3 length equals 15 residues. The trim removed 2 bases at V and 4 bases at J, leaving 4 bases unmatched. The CDR3 reads CASSLAGQLNEKLFF. CDR3 DNA sequence: TGTGCCAGCAGTTTAGCGGGACAGCTTAATGAAAAACTGTTTTTT.

The CDR3 DNA follows: TGTGCCATCAGGGAGGGGCCTAAAGCTTTCTTT. Amino acid sequence: CAIREGPKAFF. The chain links TRBV6-5 to TRBJ1-1; tentatively, D is TRBD1 (5 bases). V gave up 10 bases and J gave up 9 bases, with 15 bases separating them. Per germline, CDR1 MNHEY and CDR2 SVGAGI. The CDR3 has 11 residues.

This clone was seen once. The chain couples TRBV6-4 to TRBJ2-1; TRBD1 aligns across 7 bases. The length of the CDR3 is 13 residues. CDR1 and CDR2 (germline): MRHNA, SNTAGT. J gave up 5 bases and V 6 bases, and 4 bases lay outside the gene matches. Written as DNA, the CDR3 is TGTGCCAGCAGCCGGGACAGCGACAATGAGCAGTTCTTC. Translation: CASSRDSDNEQFF.

CDR3 sequence (DNA): TGTGCCAGTAGCCGGTCGGGACAAACATACAATGAGCAGTTCTTC. This encodes CASSRSGQTYNEQFF. The V and J genes are TRBV19 and TRBJ2-1, with D possibly matching TRBD1 (6 bases). Trimming removed 6 bases at V and 4 bases at J, with 16 bases between. Germline V CDR1 and CDR2: LNHDA, SQIVND (reference sequence). There are 15 residues in the CDR3.

The chain carries TRBV7-8 and TRBJ2-1; 8 positions match TRBD1. The germline CDR1 and CDR2 sequences are SGHVS and FQNEAQ. The V and J ends lost 1 base and 9 bases, in that order; junction bases with no gene match: 8. This CDR3 comprises 15 residues. In DNA, the CDR3 is TGTGCCAGCAGCTTAGTCCAGGGGGCCTCGGGTGAGCAGTTCTTC. Translating gives CASSLVQGASGEQFF.

This chain links TRBV11-2 with TRBJ2-7; a weak D match, TRBD1 (5 bases). The V gene lost 3 bases and the J gene lost 1 base, with 13 bases spanning the gap. In germline, CDR1 is SGHAT, CDR2 FQNNGV. There are 15 residues in the CDR3. Written as DNA, the CDR3 is TGTGCCAGCAGCTTGGCGGCAGGGCCTTCCTACGAGCAGTACTTC. Amino acid sequence: CASSLAAGPSYEQYF.

The rearrangement joins TRBV7-6 to TRBJ2-7, with D possibly being TRBD2 (6 bases). This CDR3 is 15 amino acids long. Germline V gene sequence: CDR1 SGHVS, CDR2 FNYEAQ. Trimming shortened V by 6 bases and J by 7 bases, and 22 bases separated the two germline ends. CDR3 sequence reads: CASSQHLARGWEQYF. In DNA, the CDR3 is TGTGCCAGCAGTCAACATCTAGCGAGAGGCTGGGAGCAGTACTTC.

This chain connects TRBV18 to TRBJ2-1; 10 bases align to TRBD2. Trimming took 0 bases from V and 3 from J; bases not matched to a gene: 5. CDR3 size: 17 residues. The germline V gene has CDR1 KGHSH and CDR2 LQKENI. The CDR3 protein is CASSPPTSGYYYNEQFF. CDR3 DNA sequence: TGTGCCAGCTCACCACCGACTAGCGGGTACTACTACAATGAGCAGTTCTTC.